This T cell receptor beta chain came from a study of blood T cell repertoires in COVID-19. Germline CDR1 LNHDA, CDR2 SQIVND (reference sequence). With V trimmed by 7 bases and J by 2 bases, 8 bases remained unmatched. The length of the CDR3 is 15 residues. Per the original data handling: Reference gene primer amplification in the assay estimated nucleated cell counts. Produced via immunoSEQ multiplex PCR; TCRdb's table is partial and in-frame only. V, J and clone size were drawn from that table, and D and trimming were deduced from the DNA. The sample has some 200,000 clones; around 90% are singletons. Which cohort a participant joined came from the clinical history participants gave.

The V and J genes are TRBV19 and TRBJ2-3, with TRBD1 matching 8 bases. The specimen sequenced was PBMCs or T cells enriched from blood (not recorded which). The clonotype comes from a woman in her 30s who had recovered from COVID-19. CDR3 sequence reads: CASKARTGLTDTQYF. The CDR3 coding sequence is TGTGCCAGTAAAGCTCGGACAGGGCTCACAGATACGCAGTATTTT.